This TCR beta chain was observed in a study of blood T cell repertoires in COVID-19. Overall study context: PBMCs, B-cell-depleted T cells, or T cells were the source of the cDNA or gDNA that made up the material.

How the authors handled the data: Cell counts per sample came from amplifying reference gene primers. Libraries were prepared by immunoSEQ multiplex PCR; TCRdb keeps only in-frame clonotypes and omits some of them. V and J calls and clone size are those listed in that table; D and trimming were worked out from the DNA. The table lists fewer than 700,000 clones, 85% to 90% of them singletons. CDR1 and CDR2 (germline): MDHEN, SYDVKM. The V segment lost 6 bases and the J segment 2 bases; nucleotides outside the gene matches: 6. The CDR3 covers 15 residues. One Seattle source followed patients from active infection through their disease course. This clone was observed once.

Material for sequencing was peripheral blood. The TCR originated in a woman between 50 and 59 years old with COVID-19, enrolled during active disease. The chain couples TRBV28 to TRBJ2-3; 9 bases align to TRBD2. The CDR3 DNA sequence: TGTGCCAGCAGCCTAGCGGGGTCCTACACAGATACGCAGTATTTT. This codes for CASSLAGSYTDTQYF.